This T cell receptor beta chain was recorded in a study of blood T cell repertoires in COVID-19. Study-wide background: The United States, Italy and Spain were the sources of the acute and convalescent COVID-19 samples. Sources were T cells, B-cell-depleted T cells, or PBMCs; the material itself was cDNA or gDNA.

Authors' data handling: Researchers report that nucleated cell counts were estimated from reference gene primer amplification. Libraries were prepared by immunoSEQ multiplex PCR; TCRdb keeps only in-frame clonotypes and omits some of them. The V and J calls and clone size come from that table; D and trimming were worked out from the DNA. The sample has 120,000 or so clones, more than 75% seen once. The clonotype originates from a man aged 60-69 years with COVID-19, enrolled during active disease. Source material: peripheral blood.

The CDR3 is CASSPPRASVQETQYF. Written as DNA, the CDR3 is TGTGCCAGCTCACCACCCCGGGCTAGCGTCCAAGAGACCCAGTACTTC. The chain has TRBV18 and TRBJ2-5; a possible D gene is TRBD2 (6 bases). In germline, CDR1 is KGHSH, CDR2 LQKENI. V lost 0 bases to trimming and J lost 1 base, with 12 bases between them. The CDR3 is 16 residues long.